Below, 15 T cell receptor beta chains from the same sample are listed, as sequenced in a study of T cells expressing NK-cell markers. TCRdb re-called the 5' RACE reads, yielding one record per CDR3 amino acid sequence without DNA. Its listing shows over 120,000 distinct CDR3 sequences. Sequenced input: blood T cells: a sorted CD56 or NKG2C T cell subset, CD4+ or CD8+ T cells, or bulk PBMC T cells (not recorded which). The source is a man between 18 and 35 years old in good health.

The chain uses TRBV5-1 and TRBJ2-3; TCRdb's assignment of TRBD2 cannot be checked, as there is no DNA. Germline assignment: CDR1 SGHRS and CDR2 YFSETQ. The CDR3 totals 16 residues. CDR3 amino acids: CASSLVGGRAADTQYF.

The chain carries TRBV12-3 or TRBV12-4 and TRBJ2-2; the TCRdb D gene call, TRBD1, has no DNA to confirm it. This CDR3 comprises 14 residues. The CDR3 protein is CASRRGATTGELFF.

The chain joins TRBV23-1 to TRBJ2-7; without DNA, the TCRdb call of TRBD1 cannot be checked. TRBV23-1 is an open reading frame whose function is uncertain. The CDR3 contains 17 residues. This chain's CDR3 is CASRQRQDREFVYEQYF.

The genes are TRBV29-1 and TRBJ2-2; as DNA is missing, the TRBD2 call by TCRdb cannot be tested. This CDR3 comprises 16 residues. Looked up from germline, CDR1 is SQVTM and CDR2 is ANQGSEA. The CDR3 here is CSVAGGETRGAGELFF.

J is TRBJ2-7 and V is TRBV7-9. Germline-derived CDR1 and CDR2 are SEHNR and FQNEAQ (reference sequence). There are 15 residues in the CDR3. The CDR3 sequence is CASSLVVSADYEQYF.

The J gene is TRBJ1-2, the V gene TRBV25-1; TCRdb's D call, TRBD1, is unchecked because there is no DNA. The CDR3 is made up of 14 amino acids. The germline V gene has CDR1 MGHDK and CDR2 SYGVNS. The CDR3 region is CASSEYGQDYGYTF.

This chain links TRBV19 with TRBJ2-6; TCRdb proposes TRBD1, but this gene call is untestable without DNA. This CDR3 region has 18 residues. Per the germline V gene, CDR1 is LNHDA and CDR2 is SQIVND (reference sequence). CDR3 residues: CASTLDRFASSGANVLTF.

V usage is TRBV7-2 and J usage is TRBJ2-7; without DNA, the TCRdb call of TRBD1 cannot be checked. The CDR3 runs to 16 residues. Germline V gene sequence: CDR1 SGHTA, CDR2 FQGNSA. The CDR3 reads CASSLESGFKLNEQYF.

The genes are TRBV7-2 and TRBJ2-7; TCRdb selects TRBD1, and the lack of DNA leaves this call unchecked. The V gene's germline CDR1 is SGHTA and CDR2 FQGNSA. The CDR3 is 14 amino acids. The CDR3 spells CASSLQGQGHEQYF.

The J gene is TRBJ1-1, the V gene TRBV4-3. CDR1 LGHNA and CDR2 YSLEER come from the germline V gene. There are 14 residues in the CDR3. The CDR3 spells CASSQGRRYTEAFF.

The chain carries TRBV20-1 and TRBJ2-1; TCRdb's D call, TRBD2, is unchecked because there is no DNA. Germline V gene data show CDR1 as DFQATT and CDR2 as SNEGSKA (reference sequence). The CDR3 contains 11 residues. Here the CDR3 reads CSAEGNNEQFF.

The chain is built from TRBV7-9 and TRBJ2-2. This CDR3 contains 12 residues. Germline loops: CDR1 SEHNR, CDR2 FQNEAQ (reference sequence). CDR3 in amino acids: CASGANTGELFF.

The rearrangement joins TRBV7-6 to TRBJ1-1. Looked up from germline, CDR1 is SGHVS and CDR2 is FNYEAQ. The CDR3 contains 13 residues. Here the CDR3 reads CASSPPNGPEAFF.

The V and J genes are TRBV5-1 and TRBJ2-1; TCRdb's D gene call, TRBD1, goes unchecked for lack of DNA. Per germline, CDR1 SGHRS and CDR2 YFSETQ. The CDR3 has 11 residues. CDR3 in amino acids: CASSWGAEQFF.

V gene TRBV28 combines with J gene TRBJ2-5; TCRdb's D gene call, TRBD2, goes unchecked for lack of DNA. CDR3 length equals 14 residues. Germline CDR1 reads MDHEN; CDR2 reads SYDVKM. Here the CDR3 reads CASSRLANQETQYF. The whole variable domain, filled in from reference TRBV28 and TRBJ2-5, reads DVKVTQSSRYLVKRTGEKVFLECVQDMDHENMFWYRQDPGLGLRLIYFSYDVKMKEKGDIPEGYSVSREKKERFSLILESASTNQTSMYLCASSRLANQETQYFGPGTRLLVL.